The 14 T cell receptor beta chains listed next were all sequenced from one sample in a study of blood T cell repertoires in COVID-19. Profiling relied on immunoSEQ multiplex PCR, and the TCRdb table lists in-frame clones only, not all of them. The table has roughly 160,000 clones, 84% seen once. The sequencing input was peripheral blood. The receptors come from a woman of 80 years or more with COVID-19, enrolled during active disease.

This clone was observed a single time. J is TRBJ1-2 and V is TRBV7-2; 7 nucleotides match TRBD1. CDR1 and CDR2 (germline): SGHTA, FQGNSA. This CDR3 spans 14 amino acids. The ends lost 5 bases at V and 1 base at J; junction bases unmatched: 4. The CDR3 region has the DNA TGTGCCAGCAGCCTCCAGGGGGGTAACTATGGCTACACCTTC. This codes for CASSLQGGNYGYTF.

The CDR3 DNA reads TGTGCCAGCAGCTTAATAGACAGGTTCCAAGAGACCCAGTACTTC. Protein sequence: CASSLIDRFQETQYF. The J gene is TRBJ2-5, the V gene TRBV7-9; maybe TRBD1 (6 bases). Trimming left V 2 bases short and J 1 base short, with 11 bases between. Germline-derived CDR1 and CDR2 are SEHNR and FQNEAQ (reference sequence). The CDR3 contains 15 residues.

This clone was observed a few times. The chain combines TRBV6-5 with TRBJ1-6; 8 bases fit TRBD1. The germline V gene encodes CDR1 MNHEY and CDR2 SVGAGI. J gave up 8 bases and V 6 bases, and 6 bases lay outside the gene matches. CDR3 size: 14 residues. In nucleotides, the CDR3 is TGTGCCAGCAGCGACAGGGGAGAATATTCACCCCTCCACTTT. This sequence encodes CASSDRGEYSPLHF.

V and J are TRBV7-3 and TRBJ2-3, with unresolved D. The germline V gene has CDR1 SGHTA and CDR2 FQGTGA. Trimming took 4 bases from V and 6 from J, leaving 8 bases between them. This CDR3 spans 12 amino acids. CDR3 DNA: TGTGCCAGCAGCTCTGGCCCGGATACGCAGTATTTT. Protein product: CASSSGPDTQYF.

CDR3 nucleotides: TGTGCCAGCAGCTCGACAGGACAGGGAAGATCGGCAGCTACGCAGTATTTT. This codes for CASSSTGQGRSAATQYF. The chain carries TRBV7-2 and TRBJ2-3; 8 nucleotides align to TRBD1. Trimming removed 4 bases from V and 8 bases from J; junction bases left unmatched: 17. The CDR3 loop spans 17 amino acids. Looked up from germline, CDR1 is SGHTA and CDR2 is FQGNSA. Looking up the rest from reference TRBV7-2 and TRBJ2-3 gives the full variable domain: GAGVSQSPSNKVTEKGKDVELRCDPISGHTALYWYRQSLGQGLEFLIYFQGNSAPDKSGLPSDRFSAERTGGSVSTLTIQRTQQEDSAVYLCASSSTGQGRSAATQYFGPGTRLTVL.

This clone is a singleton in its sample. The chain recombines TRBV19 with TRBJ2-5; 7 bases line up with TRBD1. The V gene's germline CDR1 is LNHDA and CDR2 SQIVND (reference sequence). Trimming at V came to 2 bases and at J to 4 bases, leaving 4 bases not matched to a gene. The CDR3 consists of 14 residues. CDR3 DNA: TGTGCCAGTAGTATAACAGGGGTCCCAGAGACCCAGTACTTC. Protein sequence: CASSITGVPETQYF.

The chain carries TRBV19 and TRBJ1-2; D may be TRBD1 (5 bases). Germline loops: CDR1 LNHDA, CDR2 SQIVND (reference sequence). V was shortened by 5 bases and J by 7 bases, with 11 bases between the two germline ends. This CDR3 contains 12 residues. Written as DNA, the CDR3 is TGTGCCAGTAGTTTAATAGGGGTTGGCTACACCTTC. As protein: CASSLIGVGYTF.

The chain recombines TRBV29-1 with TRBJ2-2, with 11 bases that match TRBD1. The CDR3 has 14 residues. The V segment lost 6 bases and the J segment 4 bases; nucleotides outside the gene matches: 4. CDR1 and CDR2 (germline): SQVTM, ANQGSEA. The CDR3 region has the DNA TGCAGCGTCCGGACAGGGGGCGGCACCGGGGAGCTGTTTTTT. Its protein product is CSVRTGGGTGELFF.

The chain joins TRBV5-4 to TRBJ1-1; TRBD1 might be the D (6 bases). V dropped 4 bases and J dropped 1 base, with 8 bases sitting between them. Looked up from germline, CDR1 is SGHNT and CDR2 is YYREEE (reference sequence). The CDR3 extends over 13 amino acids. The CDR3 sequence is CASSLTGNTEAFF. The CDR3 DNA reads as TGTGCCAGCAGCCTGACAGGGAACACTGAAGCTTTCTTT.

This sequence joins TRBV28 and TRBJ1-1; weak D call: TRBD1 (6 bases). Trimming removed 5 bases at V and 6 bases at J, with 19 bases between. Per the germline V gene, CDR1 is MDHEN and CDR2 is SYDVKM. CDR3 length: 15 amino acids. CDR3 amino acids: CASSTPGGVRPEAFF. In nucleotides, the CDR3 is TGTGCCAGCAGTACACCGGGGGGCGTGAGACCTGAAGCTTTCTTT.

The V and J genes are TRBV7-2 and TRBJ2-7; 9 bases are a match to TRBD2. The CDR3 spans 15 residues. Germline loops: CDR1 SGHTA, CDR2 FQGNSA. The ends lost 5 bases at V and 2 bases at J; junction bases unmatched: 7. CDR3 protein: CASSLSGGQTYEQYF. The CDR3 bases are TGTGCCAGCAGCCTTAGCGGGGGCCAAACCTACGAGCAGTACTTC.

The rearrangement joins TRBV18 to TRBJ1-1; D call uncertain. The CDR3 runs 15 residues. Trimming removed 2 bases at V and 1 base at J, with 11 bases between. Germline-derived CDR1 and CDR2 are KGHSH and LQKENI. The CDR3 region is CASSPFEETNTEAFF. The CDR3 DNA reads TGTGCCAGCTCACCATTCGAGGAGACGAACACTGAAGCTTTCTTT.

The chain has TRBV27 and TRBJ2-7; TRBD2 agrees at 11 bases. Germline trimming cut 6 bases from V and 1 base from J; bases unmatched to any gene: 14. Germline CDR1 is MNHEY and CDR2 is SMNVEV (reference sequence). This CDR3 region has 18 residues. The CDR3, as DNA: TGTGCCAGCAGAACGACTAGCGGGGCATCGGGGTGGTCCTACGAGCAGTACTTC. It is translated as CASRTTSGASGWSYEQYF.

V gene TRBV19 combines with J gene TRBJ1-2; D unclear. V gave up 6 bases and J gave up 6 bases, with 20 bases separating them. The CDR3 has 15 amino acids. CDR1 is LNHDA, CDR2 SQIVND, per germline (reference sequence). The CDR3 is CASRGIGRYGDGYTF. The CDR3 nucleotides are TGTGCCAGTAGGGGTATCGGCAGATATGGAGATGGCTACACCTTC.